The next 29 T cell receptor beta chains were all read from a single sample in a study of T cell changes during pregnancy in multiple sclerosis (dated by TCRdb to between 2018 and 2020). The library was prepared using the immunoSEQ multiplex PCR assay. TCRdb took over this immuneACCESS table, retaining in-frame rearrangements with V and J assigned. Such tables are incomplete; in checked studies, under half of the missing clones stem from an unresolved V gene, and the remainder is unexplained. The table for this sample lists some 74,000 clones; roughly 92% of them were counted only once. Clones ranked in the top ten supply about 4% of the sample. The source material was peripheral blood, sampled after pregnancy. The receptors derive from a female donor in good health, enrolled as a control in a pregnancy study.

In its sample, this clone was seen once. The gene calls are TRBV19 and TRBJ2-5; TRBD2 matches 9 bases. CDR1 and CDR2 (germline): LNHDA, SQIVND (reference sequence). The V gene end was trimmed by 6 bases and the J gene end by 5 bases; junction bases not matched to a gene: 7. The CDR3 length is 14 residues. In DNA form, the CDR3 reads TGTGCCAGTAGGCTACGGGGACTAGCCGAGACCCAGTACTTC. This sequence encodes CASRLRGLAETQYF.

The sample holds one count of this clone. V gene TRBV7-9 combines with J gene TRBJ2-1, with 7 nucleotides matching TRBD2. The germline CDR1 and CDR2 sequences are SEHNR and FQNEAQ (reference sequence). This CDR3 spans 12 amino acids. J was trimmed by 6 bases and V by 9 bases; bases with no gene match: 5. The CDR3 bases are TGTGCCAGTGGAGCGGGGCTCAATGAGCAGTTCTTC. Translation gives CASGAGLNEQFF.

This clone was detected once. The chain employs TRBV7-8 and TRBJ1-3; 9 bases match TRBD1. Per germline, CDR1 SGHVS and CDR2 FQNEAQ. J was trimmed by 7 bases and V by 6 bases; bases with no gene match: 7. The CDR3 has 14 amino acids. The CDR3 region has the DNA TGTGCCAGCAGGGGACAGGGAAGTAGGAACACCATATATTTT. Protein product: CASRGQGSRNTIYF.

The V call is TRBV7-9, the J call TRBJ2-3; no clear D. The CDR3 is made up of 14 amino acids. Deletions cut 1 base from V and 0 bases from J, with 5 bases between. Germline V CDR1 and CDR2: SEHNR, FQNEAQ (reference sequence). In DNA, the CDR3 is TGTGCCAGCAGCTTAGTTCCTAGCACAGATACGCAGTATTTT. Translation gives CASSLVPSTDTQYF.

This rearrangement joins TRBV5-6 to TRBJ2-4, with a weak D call TRBD1 (6 bases). The germline gives CDR1 SGHDT, CDR2 YYEEEE. There are 14 residues in the CDR3. Trimming shortened V by 3 bases and J by 1 base, and 8 bases separated the two germline ends. CDR3 sequence: CASSSQGAKNIQYF. The CDR3 DNA follows: TGTGCCAGCAGCTCCCAGGGGGCCAAAAACATTCAGTACTTC.

This rearrangement joins TRBV29-1 to TRBJ2-5, with D maybe TRBD1 (5 bases). The CDR3 has 13 amino acids. Between the trimmed V and J ends, which lost 5 bases and 1 base, there was a span of 11 bases. From germline, CDR1 is SQVTM and CDR2 ANQGSEA. CDR3 DNA sequence: TGCAGCGTTTTATGGACATTCCAAGAGACCCAGTACTTC. Translated, it gives CSVLWTFQETQYF.

V and J are TRBV4-2 and TRBJ1-1; D unclear. Germline V gives CDR1 LGHNA, CDR2 YNFKEQ. The CDR3 has 14 residues. With 1 base removed from V and 1 base from J, the gap between germline ends came to 7 bases. CDR3 loop: CASSQVEENTEAFF. In DNA, the CDR3 is TGTGCCAGCAGCCAAGTCGAGGAGAACACTGAAGCTTTCTTT.

The gene calls are TRBV5-5 and TRBJ2-7, with D possibly matching TRBD1 (5 bases). Germline CDR1 SGHKS, CDR2 YYEKEE (reference sequence). The V end was cut by 1 base, the J end by 0 bases, with 5 bases between. CDR3 length equals 13 residues. Here the CDR3 reads CASSLTGSYEQYF. For the CDR3, the DNA is TGTGCCAGCAGCTTGACAGGCTCCTACGAGCAGTACTTC.

By frequency in the sample, this clone is medium-sized. The chain links TRBV15 to TRBJ2-3, with TRBD1 matching over 9 bases. After removal of 3 bases from V and 6 bases from J, the junction contained 10 bases not matched to a gene. Per germline, CDR1 LNHNV and CDR2 YYDKDF (reference sequence). CDR3 length: 16 residues. The chain's CDR3 is CATSSRPGQGPDTQYF. CDR3 in DNA: TGTGCCACCAGCAGCAGACCGGGACAGGGACCCGATACGCAGTATTTT.

This chain uses TRBV25-1 with TRBJ2-7; D is possibly TRBD2 (6 bases). V lost 1 base and J 6 bases, leaving 7 bases between the germline ends. Germline V gives CDR1 MGHDK, CDR2 SYGVNS. This CDR3 is built from 12 residues. DNA for the CDR3: TGTGCCAGCAGTGAATGGAGGGGCGAGCAGTACTTC. Amino acid sequence: CASSEWRGEQYF.

The gene calls are TRBV7-8 and TRBJ1-5; D remains unclear. The CDR3 covers 13 residues. Germline V gene data show CDR1 as SGHVS and CDR2 as FQNEAQ. The germline V and J ends were trimmed by 4 bases and 4 bases, with 8 bases remaining between them. CDR3 protein: CASSSGVNQPQHF. The DNA of the CDR3 is TGTGCCAGCAGCTCGGGTGTTAATCAGCCCCAGCATTTT. The full variable domain, completed using reference TRBV7-8 and TRBJ1-5, is GAGVSQSPRYKVAKRGQDVALRCDPISGHVSLFWYQQALGQGPEFLTYFQNEAQLDKSGLPSDRFFAERPEGSVSTLKIQRTQQEDSAVYLCASSSGVNQPQHFGDGTRLSIL.

The chain has TRBV5-1 and TRBJ2-3; 11 bases agree with TRBD2. J gave up 4 bases and V 2 bases, and 6 bases lay outside the gene matches. Germline lookup yields CDR1 SGHRS and CDR2 YFSETQ. The CDR3 runs to 16 residues. CDR3 sequence: CASSLDGLAGSDTQYF. CDR3 nucleotides: TGCGCCAGCAGCTTAGACGGACTAGCGGGCTCAGATACGCAGTATTTT.

The V gene is TRBV2, the J gene TRBJ2-3, with 9 nucleotides matching TRBD2. CDR1 SNHLY and CDR2 FYNNEI come from the germline V gene. V lost 5 bases and J lost 2; bases outside the gene matches: 5. The CDR3 sequence is 15 residues long. The CDR3 DNA follows: TGTGCCAGCAGTTCCGGGACTAGCTCCACAGATACGCAGTATTTT. It translates to CASSSGTSSTDTQYF. Full variable domain (rest looked up from reference TRBV2 and TRBJ2-3): EPEVTQTPSHQVTQMGQEVILRCVPISNHLYFYWYRQILGQKVEFLVSFYNNEISEKSEIFDDQFSVERPDGSNFTLKIRSTKLEDSAMYFCASSSGTSSTDTQYFGPGTRLTVL.

The chain recombines TRBV28 with TRBJ1-6; no clear D gene. Trimming cost V 2 bases and J 6 bases, with 11 bases left between them. Germline-derived CDR1 and CDR2 are MDHEN and SYDVKM. The CDR3 loop spans 15 amino acids. The CDR3 spells CASSLPISTNSPLHF. The CDR3 nucleotides are TGTGCCAGCAGTTTACCCATCTCTACTAATTCACCCCTCCACTTT.

This clone has a single count. CDR3 in DNA: TGCAGCGTTGATTTCGAGCGCGAGCAGTACTTC. Encoded protein: CSVDFEREQYF. V and J are TRBV29-1 and TRBJ2-7; D remains ambiguous. Germline V gene lookup returns CDR1 SQVTM and CDR2 ANQGSEA. This CDR3 contains 11 residues. V lost 3 bases to trimming and J lost 6 bases, with 9 bases between them.

The genes are TRBV5-1 and TRBJ2-3; TRBD2 matches at 7 bases. There are 15 residues in the CDR3. Germline lookup yields CDR1 SGHRS and CDR2 YFSETQ. Losses at the gene ends were 2 bases for V and 3 bases for J; bases not matched to a gene: 6. Written as DNA, the CDR3 is TGCGCCAGCAGCTTTAGGGACTATGTTACAGATACGCAGTATTTT. Amino acid sequence: CASSFRDYVTDTQYF.

The V and J genes are TRBV6-1 and TRBJ1-4; D is undetermined. V lost 3 bases, J lost 3 bases, and 5 bases lay in between. There are 13 residues in the CDR3. Germline assignment: CDR1 MNHNS and CDR2 SASEGT. The DNA of the CDR3 is TGTGCCAGCAGTGAGAGGCCTAATGAAAAACTGTTTTTT. It yields the protein CASSERPNEKLFF.

V and J are TRBV28 and TRBJ1-6; a possible D gene is TRBD1 (5 bases). The CDR3 loop spans 14 amino acids. Germline V gene lookup returns CDR1 MDHEN and CDR2 SYDVKM. V was cut by 2 bases and J by 11 bases, with 13 bases left in between. CDR3 in amino acids: CASSLSQGTTPLHF. CDR3 in DNA: TGTGCCAGCAGTTTAAGTCAGGGCACGACACCCCTCCACTTT.

This clone came up many times. The chain uses TRBV6-5 and TRBJ1-2, with D tentatively TRBD1 (6 bases). The CDR3 loop spans 15 amino acids. CDR1 is MNHEY and CDR2 is SVGAGI in the germline V gene. Trimming removed 5 bases from V and 1 base from J, with 14 bases in between. CDR3 region: CASSRPSQGNYGYTF. The CDR3 DNA follows: TGTGCCAGCAGTAGACCCTCACAGGGTAACTATGGCTACACCTTC.

This chain joins TRBV21-1 and TRBJ2-1; the DNA was not used to check the table's D call, TRBD2. TRBV21-1 is a recognized pseudogene. The CDR3 runs to 19 residues. The CDR3 coding sequence is TGTGCCAGCAGCAAGGAGGGGGCTAGCGGGTCACCATCCTACAATGAGCAGTTCTTC. Its protein is CASSKEGASGSPSYNEQFF.

The chain is built from TRBV5-1 and TRBJ1-4; no clear D gene. The CDR3 loop spans 18 amino acids. Germline V gives CDR1 SGHRS, CDR2 YFSETQ. Trimming removed 1 base from V and 0 bases from J, with 16 bases in between. The CDR3 sequence is CASSLSRRTTATNEKLFF. The CDR3 DNA follows: TGCGCCAGCAGCTTGTCGCGGCGCACGACTGCAACTAATGAAAAACTGTTTTTT. The entire variable domain, with the rest obtained from reference TRBV5-1 and TRBJ1-4, is as follows: KAGVTQTPRYLIKTRGQQVTLSCSPISGHRSVSWYQQTPGQGLQFLFEYFSETQRNKGNFPGRFSGRQFSNSRSEMNVSTLELGDSALYLCASSLSRRTTATNEKLFFGSGTQLSVL.

The V call is TRBV7-7, the J call TRBJ2-3; 7 bases are a match to TRBD1. CDR1 and CDR2 from the germline V gene are SSHAT and FNYEAQ (reference sequence). The V gene end was trimmed by 1 base and the J gene end by 5 bases; junction bases not matched to a gene: 3. The CDR3 sequence is 14 residues long. Here the CDR3 reads CASSLGQGQDTQYF. The CDR3 nucleotides are TGTGCCAGCAGCTTAGGACAGGGACAAGATACGCAGTATTTT.

The chain recombines TRBV5-8 with TRBJ2-3, with a possible D match to TRBD2 (5 bases). CDR1 SGHTS and CDR2 YDEGEE come from the germline V gene. CDR3 size: 15 residues. V lost 2 bases, J lost 2 bases, and 12 bases lay in between. The CDR3 sequence is CASSFSLGATDTQYF. The CDR3 nucleotides are TGTGCCAGCAGCTTCTCACTAGGTGCCACAGATACGCAGTATTTT.

V is TRBV19 and J is TRBJ1-4; D gene uncertain. V lost 1 base, J lost 5 bases, and 14 bases lay in between. This CDR3 is built from 16 residues. CDR1 and CDR2 (germline): LNHDA, SQIVND (reference sequence). DNA of the CDR3: TGTGCCAGTAGTATAGGGGGAGAAGTGCTCAATGAAAAACTGTTTTTT. Encoded protein: CASSIGGEVLNEKLFF.

V gene TRBV20-1 combines with J gene TRBJ1-3; D ambiguous. Trimming cost V 6 bases and J 7 bases, with 10 bases left between them. Germline lookup yields CDR1 DFQATT and CDR2 SNEGSKA (reference sequence). CDR3 length equals 11 residues. DNA of the CDR3: TGCAGTGCCTGGATCAGGAACACCATATATTTT. Protein: CSAWIRNTIYF.

CDR3 nucleotides: TGTGCCAGCAGCCGGACTAGGCAAGAGACCCAGTACTTC. Protein sequence: CASSRTRQETQYF. The chain couples TRBV14 to TRBJ2-5; 7 bases match TRBD2. V was pared by 4 bases and J by 2 bases, with 1 base of the junction left unmatched. The CDR3 length is 13 residues. CDR1 SGHDN and CDR2 FVKESK come from the germline V gene.

The gene calls are TRBV27 and TRBJ2-1, with TRBD2 identical over 8 bases. This CDR3 is built from 15 residues. Germline trimming cut 6 bases from V and 4 bases from J; bases unmatched to any gene: 8. Germline V lookup: CDR1 MNHEY, CDR2 SMNVEV (reference sequence). The CDR3: CASSSTSEWYNEQFF. The CDR3 nucleotides are TGTGCCAGCAGCTCGACTAGCGAGTGGTACAATGAGCAGTTCTTC.

The chain combines TRBV19 with TRBJ2-3; unclear D gene. Between the trimmed V and J ends, which lost 10 bases and 0 bases, there was a span of 8 bases. Germline lookup yields CDR1 LNHDA and CDR2 SQIVND (reference sequence). There are 12 residues in the CDR3. The CDR3 bases are TGTGCCACCGGGTTAAGCACAGATACGCAGTATTTT. Translating gives CATGLSTDTQYF. The entire variable domain, with the rest obtained from reference TRBV19 and TRBJ2-3, is as follows: DGGITQSPKYLFRKEGQNVTLSCEQNLNHDAMYWYRQDPGQGLRLIYYSQIVNDFQKGDIAEGYSVSREKKESFPLTVTSAQKNPTAFYLCATGLSTDTQYFGPGTRLTVL.

This chain joins TRBV11-2 and TRBJ2-7; 9 nucleotides align to TRBD1. The CDR3 has 14 residues. J gave up 1 base and V 5 bases, and 3 bases lay outside the gene matches. In germline, CDR1 is SGHAT, CDR2 FQNNGV. This CDR3 reads CASSGGQGSYEQYF. The CDR3 nucleotides are TGTGCCAGCAGCGGGGGACAGGGATCCTACGAGCAGTACTTC.